This is a list of T cell receptor beta chains from one sample in a study of OX40 agonist ivuxolimab in advanced cancers. Some clones are missing from TCRdb's copy, which holds only in-frame ones; the method was immunoSEQ multiplex PCR. Counted here are 85,000 to 100,000 clones, around 85% occurring once; the ten biggest clones make up about 0.22%. Specimen: CD4+ or CD8+ T cells sorted from blood, collected in a trial of the OX40 agonist ivuxolimab. The receptor source for this set is an adult with an advanced solid tumor such as melanoma, head and neck, liver or kidney cancer. Each CDR3 is given with its conserved first and last residue. The order of the fields is J gene, V gene, CDR3 protein.

>TRBJ2-1|TRBV5-1
CASSGGTEQFF
>TRBJ1-2|TRBV5-4
CASSRGQRNYGYTF
>TRBJ2-5|TRBV2
CASRGSRTSASLQETQYF
>TRBJ1-5|TRBV28
CASSFSGLDQPQHF
>TRBJ1-2|TRBV18
CASAQGSQTRYGYTF
>TRBJ2-2|TRBV7-3
CASSPQLVPGELFF
>TRBJ2-5|TRBV30
CAFGPSPRPETQYF
>TRBJ2-3|TRBV9
CASSVGQRGSTDTQYF
>TRBJ1-1|TRBV30
CAWNPPGAYNTEAFF
>TRBJ2-7|TRBV4-3
CASSQDLRESYEQYF
>TRBJ2-1|TRBV11-2
CASSLVSGRGNEQFF
>TRBJ1-2|TRBV18
CASSPGAGHNYGYTF
>TRBJ1-2|TRBV28
CASSRSGYGYTF
>TRBJ2-1|TRBV7-3
CASSPSGNEQFF
>TRBJ1-5|TRBV7-9
CASSLGEHQPQHF
>TRBJ1-5|TRBV30
CAWSLKTGTQPQHF
>TRBJ2-6|TRBV9
CASRRGSGANVLTF
>TRBJ2-1|TRBV7-7
CASSPLGLQTHNEQFF
>TRBJ2-3|TRBV9
CASSVEGGADTQYF
>TRBJ1-1|TRBV6-6
CASSYNSKTTEAFF
>TRBJ1-3|TRBV2
CASNGDRGSGNTIYF
>TRBJ2-2|TRBV7-7
CASSLKTGELFF
>TRBJ2-2|TRBV10-3
CAISPDRGGLAGASNTGELFF
>TRBJ2-2|TRBV18
CASPPPYGASTGELFF
>TRBJ2-2|TRBV19
CASSTGTGWAGELFF
>TRBJ2-5|TRBV7-6
CASSSSGLAGQETQYF
>TRBJ1-1|TRBV6-6
CASSSPKNTEAFF
>TRBJ2-3|TRBV19
CASSIDKQGDTQYF
>TRBJ2-2|TRBV7-2
CASSPGLNTGELFF
>TRBJ2-5|TRBV27
CASSLFFLGETQYF
>TRBJ1-2|TRBV2
CASTLGQWGYGYTF
>TRBJ1-1|TRBV7-9
CASSLQGLNTEAFF
>TRBJ2-1|TRBV20-1
CSANRGDEQFF
>TRBJ2-1|TRBV5-4
CASSLETLSYNEQFF
>TRBJ1-6|TRBV25-1
CASSQTQGSPLHF
>TRBJ1-2|TRBV2
CASSNRDGYTF
>TRBJ2-7|TRBV2
CARNLGGSYEQYF
>TRBJ2-1|TRBV7-6
CASSLSSHEQFF
>TRBJ1-2|TRBV21-1
CASKRGRNVLNYGYTF
>TRBJ2-3|TRBV13
CASSLGSADPTDTQYF
>TRBJ1-1|TRBV28
CASSFVGGGTEAFF
>TRBJ2-5|TRBV7-3
CASSPQFAQETQYF
>TRBJ1-1|TRBV18
CASSRPQGNTEAFF
>TRBJ1-1|TRBV7-3
CASSLSGGTEAFF
>TRBJ2-7|TRBV6-5
CASSFSRGYYEQYF
>TRBJ1-3|TRBV5-6
CASSLLQGRSSGNTIYF
>TRBJ2-7|TRBV21-1
CASYEGPAPYEQYF
>TRBJ2-6|TRBV5-1
CASSLRDSFSGANVLTF
>TRBJ2-3|TRBV5-3
CARSFWIGTDTQYF
>TRBJ2-4|TRBV27
CASSSQGLTAKNIQYF
>TRBJ2-6|TRBV18
CASSPPRDSGANVLTF
>TRBJ2-1|TRBV7-9
CASSLASDAAPFF
>TRBJ1-4|TRBV7-8
CASSSGQGAGEKLFF
>TRBJ1-2|TRBV15
CATTAESEGGYGYTF